This T cell receptor beta chain was profiled in a study of T cell clonotyping in hematopoietic cell transplantation. Background on the study: Pretransplant recipient samples were taken after cytoreduction.

Libraries were prepared by immunoSEQ multiplex PCR; TCRdb keeps only in-frame clonotypes and omits some of them. This table holds some 76,000 clones, around 96% found once. Time point meaning: recipient sample about 28 days before transplant, after cytoreduction. The germline gives CDR1 SEHNR, CDR2 FQNEAQ (reference sequence). The CDR3 runs to 15 residues. Trimming shortened V by 5 bases and J by 4 bases, and 17 bases separated the two germline ends. Sequenced material: peripheral blood mononuclear cells, taken before stem cell transplant. The sequence was collected from a woman between 45 and 60 years old with acute myeloid leukemia. Some clones in this sample may be carry-over from other donors' samples. This chain joins TRBV7-9 and TRBJ1-1, with D tentatively TRBD1 (5 bases). The CDR3 protein is CASSAMGRESTEAFF. CDR3 in DNA: TGTGCCAGCAGCGCGATGGGGCGGGAATCCACTGAAGCTTTCTTT.